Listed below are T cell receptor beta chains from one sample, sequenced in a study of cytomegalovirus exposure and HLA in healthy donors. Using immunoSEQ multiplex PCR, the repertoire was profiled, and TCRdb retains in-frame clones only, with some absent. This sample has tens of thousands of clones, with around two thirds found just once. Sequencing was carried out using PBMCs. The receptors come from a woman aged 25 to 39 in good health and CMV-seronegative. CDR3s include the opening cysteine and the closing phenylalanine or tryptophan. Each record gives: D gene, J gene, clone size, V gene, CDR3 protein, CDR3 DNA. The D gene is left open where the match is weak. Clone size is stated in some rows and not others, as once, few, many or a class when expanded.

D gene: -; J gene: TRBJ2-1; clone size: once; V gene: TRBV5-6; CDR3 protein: CASSFWAAKFYNEQFF; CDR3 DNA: TGTGCCAGCAGCTTTTGGGCAGCCAAATTCTACAATGAGCAGTTCTTC
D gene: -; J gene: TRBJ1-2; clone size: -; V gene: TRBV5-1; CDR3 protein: CASSFRTDYGYTF; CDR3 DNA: TGCGCCAGCAGCTTTCGGACAGATTATGGCTACACCTTC
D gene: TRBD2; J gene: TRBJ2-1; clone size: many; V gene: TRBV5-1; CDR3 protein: CASSYTGTSANEQFF; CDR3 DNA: TGCGCCAGCAGCTACACCGGGACTAGCGCCAATGAGCAGTTCTTC
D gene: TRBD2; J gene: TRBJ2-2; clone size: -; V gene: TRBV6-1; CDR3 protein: CASSKEGLAGTGELFF; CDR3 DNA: TGTGCCAGCAGTAAAGAGGGACTAGCGGGGACCGGGGAGCTGTTTTTT
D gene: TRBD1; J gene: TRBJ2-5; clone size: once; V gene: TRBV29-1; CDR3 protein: CSVETDREGTQYF; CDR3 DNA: TGCAGCGTTGAAACGGACAGGGAAGGGACCCAGTACTTC
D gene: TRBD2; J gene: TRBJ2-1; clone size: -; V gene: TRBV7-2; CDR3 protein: CASSPQSGNNEQFF; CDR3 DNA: TGTGCCAGCAGCCCACAAAGCGGGAACAATGAGCAGTTCTTC
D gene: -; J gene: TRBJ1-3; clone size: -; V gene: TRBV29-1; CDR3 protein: CSVAGGGNTIYF; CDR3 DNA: TGCAGCGTAGCGGGCGGAGGAAACACCATATATTTT
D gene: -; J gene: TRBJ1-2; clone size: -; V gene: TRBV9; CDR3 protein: CASSVASATSYGYTF; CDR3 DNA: TGTGCCAGCAGCGTAGCCTCCGCGACAAGCTATGGCTACACCTTC
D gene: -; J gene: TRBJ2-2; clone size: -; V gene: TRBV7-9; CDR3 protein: CASSLLYNTGELFF; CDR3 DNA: TGTGCCAGCAGCTTACTTTATAACACCGGGGAGCTGTTTTTT
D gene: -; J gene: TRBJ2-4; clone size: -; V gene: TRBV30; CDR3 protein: CAWSRERFKNIQYF; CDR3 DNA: TGTGCCTGGTCCAGAGAGCGGTTTAAAAACATTCAGTACTTC
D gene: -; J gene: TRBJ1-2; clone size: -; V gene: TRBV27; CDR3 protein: CASSLSGRDYGYTF; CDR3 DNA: TGTGCCAGCAGTTTATCGGGCAGAGACTATGGCTACACCTTC